These 16 T cell receptor beta chains originate from one sample sequenced in a study of T cell responses to AZD1222 COVID-19 vaccine. Sequencing was performed with immunoSEQ multiplex PCR; in TCRdb, only in-frame clones are kept and a portion is missing. The data hold around 120,000 clones, with about 86% observed a single time. Sequences were derived from peripheral blood, sampled 28 days after the second AZD1222 dose. These receptors came from an adult who received the AZD1222 COVID-19 vaccine.

This rearrangement joins TRBV7-2 to TRBJ2-7; 8 bases agree with TRBD1. The V segment lost 3 bases and the J segment 1 base; nucleotides outside the gene matches: 8. Germline CDR1 is SGHTA and CDR2 is FQGNSA. This CDR3 spans 16 amino acids. For the CDR3, the DNA is TGTGCCAGCAGCTTGGCAGGGGGCCTTACTTCCTACGAGCAGTACTTC. The encoded protein is CASSLAGGLTSYEQYF.

This clone was seen a handful of times. The chain has TRBV6-1 and TRBJ1-5; D is uncertain. From germline, CDR1 is MNHNS and CDR2 SASEGT. V lost 2 bases and J 2 bases, leaving 10 bases between the germline ends. CDR3 length equals 15 residues. CDR3 amino acids: CASSESGGGNQPQHF. The CDR3 nucleotides are TGTGCCAGCAGTGAATCAGGAGGAGGCAATCAGCCCCAGCATTTT.

This chain links TRBV11-1 with TRBJ2-2; the D gene is possibly TRBD2 (6 bases). The CDR3 sequence is 15 residues long. Germline V lookup: CDR1 SGHAT, CDR2 FQDESV (reference sequence). V lost 4 bases to trimming and J lost 3 bases, with 12 bases between them. The CDR3 sequence: CASSSRGWDTGELFF. The DNA of the CDR3 is TGTGCCAGCAGCTCGCGGGGTTGGGACACCGGGGAGCTGTTTTTT.

The gene calls are TRBV5-1 and TRBJ1-1; the match to TRBD1 covers 8 bases. Unmatched junction bases numbered 5, after V lost 4 bases and J lost 0 bases. The CDR3 has 15 amino acids. Germline V gene data show CDR1 as SGHRS and CDR2 as YFSETQ. CDR3 region: CASSQRQGMNTEAFF. The CDR3 bases are TGCGCCAGCAGCCAGAGACAGGGGATGAACACTGAAGCTTTCTTT.

The chain has TRBV5-1 and TRBJ2-7; 9 nucleotides agree with TRBD2. This CDR3 is built from 14 residues. Per the germline V gene, CDR1 is SGHRS and CDR2 is YFSETQ. V was pared by 1 base and J by 4 bases, with 3 bases of the junction left unmatched. The CDR3 region has the DNA TGCGCCAGCAGCTTGTCTAGCGGGGTTTACGAGCAGTACTTC. The encoded protein is CASSLSSGVYEQYF.

The chain is built from TRBV9 and TRBJ2-1; D might be TRBD1 (5 bases). The ends were cut back, 0 bases at V and 9 bases at J, with 25 bases in the middle. This CDR3 has 18 amino acids. CDR1 is SGDLS and CDR2 is YYNGEE in the germline V gene. The CDR3 region is CASSVASSVPYGASEQFF. The CDR3 DNA reads TGTGCCAGCAGCGTAGCGTCTTCGGTCCCTTATGGGGCCAGTGAGCAGTTCTTC.

The chain recombines TRBV5-1 with TRBJ1-4, with no clear D. V shed 3 bases and J shed 1 base, with 10 bases lying between them. This CDR3 has 15 residues. CDR1 SGHRS and CDR2 YFSETQ come from the germline V gene. CDR3 sequence reads: CASSSDGKTNEKLFF. The CDR3 DNA follows: TGCGCCAGCAGCTCGGACGGGAAAACTAATGAAAAACTGTTTTTT.

This rearrangement joins TRBV23-1 to TRBJ2-7; D could derive from TRBD1 or TRBD2 (5 bases each). TRBV23-1 is placed among ORFs of uncertain function. This CDR3 contains 14 residues. The V end was cut by 3 bases, the J end by 4 bases, with 13 bases between. This chain's CDR3 is CASSQVQGRYEQYF. The CDR3 nucleotides read TGCGCCAGCAGTCAGGTTCAGGGACGTTACGAGCAGTACTTC.

This chain connects TRBV7-9 to TRBJ2-5; 9 positions match TRBD1. Germline loops: CDR1 SEHNR, CDR2 FQNEAQ (reference sequence). V trimming: 5 bases; J trimming: 2 bases; junction bases outside the gene matches: 9. The CDR3 sequence is 16 residues long. The CDR3 DNA reads as TGTGCCAGCAGCCCGCTAGGGGGGACAGGGCAAGAGACCCAGTACTTC. Its translation is CASSPLGGTGQETQYF.

V and J are TRBV4-3 and TRBJ1-5; tentative D call: TRBD1 (6 bases). The CDR3 covers 14 residues. Germline CDR1 and CDR2: LGHNA and YSLEER. V lost 1 base and J lost 8, with 12 bases in between. The CDR3 spells CASSQGQGREPQHF. In DNA, the CDR3 is TGCGCCAGCAGCCAAGGCCAGGGGCGGGAGCCCCAGCATTTT.

This rearrangement joins TRBV28 to TRBJ1-2; no clear D. V lost 2 bases and J lost 6, with 37 bases in between. The length of the CDR3 is 22 residues. Germline V gene data show CDR1 as MDHEN and CDR2 as SYDVKM. The CDR3 loop is CASSLGYGLRLKGRTEIDGYTF. In DNA, the CDR3 is TGTGCCAGCAGTTTAGGGTATGGCTTGCGACTGAAAGGACGAACGGAAATTGATGGCTACACCTTC.

This clone has more than one count but fewer than ten. The rearrangement uses TRBV7-2 and TRBJ2-5, with D unresolved. Trimming removed 3 bases from V and 1 base from J, with 0 bases in between. The CDR3 is 11 amino acids. Germline V gene sequence: CDR1 SGHTA, CDR2 FQGNSA. The CDR3 region has the DNA TGTGCCAGCAGCTTCCAAGAGACCCAGTACTTC. Its protein is CASSFQETQYF.

This chain joins TRBV21-1 and TRBJ2-7. TRBV21-1 is noted as a pseudogene. CDR3 length: 14 amino acids. CDR3: CASSKGVPSYEQYF. For the CDR3, the DNA is TGTGCCAGCAGCAAAGGTGTACCCTCCTACGAGCAGTACTTC.

The J gene is TRBJ1-1, the V gene TRBV2; no clear D. This CDR3 is 11 amino acids long. V lost 2 bases to trimming and J lost 7 bases, with 5 bases between them. Germline loops: CDR1 SNHLY, CDR2 FYNNEI. The DNA for the CDR3 is TGTGCCAGCAGTGAAACGTTTGAAGCTTTCTTT. Translation gives CASSETFEAFF. Together with reference TRBV2 and TRBJ1-1, the CDR3 gives the full variable domain: EPEVTQTPSHQVTQMGQEVILRCVPISNHLYFYWYRQILGQKVEFLVSFYNNEISEKSEIFDDQFSVERPDGSNFTLKIRSTKLEDSAMYFCASSETFEAFFGQGTRLTVV.

The V gene is TRBV4-1, the J gene TRBJ2-1; 14 bases match TRBD2. Germline-derived CDR1 and CDR2 are MGHRA and YSYEKL. The CDR3 runs to 17 residues. V shed 1 base, J shed 6 bases, and the junction held 5 bases outside the gene matches. CDR3 loop: CASSQGGTSGSFNEQFF. The CDR3 region has the DNA TGCGCCAGCAGCCAAGGCGGGACTAGCGGGAGTTTCAATGAGCAGTTCTTC.

This clone appeared once. The rearrangement links TRBV24-1 to TRBJ2-1, with D possibly being TRBD2 (6 bases). CDR1 is KGHDR, CDR2 SFDVKD, per germline. V was clipped by 3 bases and J by 2 bases, with 13 bases between them. The CDR3 has 16 residues. The CDR3 bases are TGTGCCACCAGTGATCAATCCACTAGCCCCTACAATGAGCAGTTCTTC. Its translation: CATSDQSTSPYNEQFF.